There are a few counts of the clone carrying this T cell receptor (beta chain). Its antigen remains unidentified. Sequencing used immunoSEQ v3.0 at survey level. Sequencing efforts were directed toward roughly 40,000-50,000 T-cell genomes per sample. TCRdb's copy holds only in-frame clones and misses some; the assay was immunoSEQ multiplex PCR. The sample includes around 12,000 clones, roughly 80% of them seen just once. These data are taken from a study of long-term antiretroviral therapy in people with HIV. Study outcomes and limitations: Clones that expanded before ART (that is, prior to treatment) dominated the repertoire at all time points. Unavailable data included ART adherence, viral resistance and therapy changes (switches in treatment).

The J segment lost 0 bases and the V segment lost 3 bases, leaving 4 bases of the junction unmatched. Germline loops: CDR1 SGDLS, CDR2 YYNGEE. CDR3 length: 15 residues. The receptor was derived from a man aged 50 or older with HIV. Sequenced here: unsorted PBMCs, sampled around 8.1 years after starting antiretroviral therapy. The rearrangement uses TRBV9 and TRBJ2-7, with 9 bases identical to TRBD1. This CDR3 reads CASSAGQGSSYEQYF. The DNA for the CDR3 is TGTGCCAGCAGCGCGGGACAGGGAAGCTCCTACGAGCAGTACTTC.